The present T cell receptor beta chain was sequenced within a study of CXCR3-negative and CXCR3-positive naive CD8 T cells. Study-level background: The TRB read total, about 130 million, broke down to about 1.5 +/- 0.3 million reads per library. Findings and caveats of the study: Naive subsets had comparable surface CD5, so TRB CDR3 properties gauged TCR strength. TRB CDR3s were more hydrophobic in CXCR3-positive than in CXCR3-negative naive cells.

CD45RO-CCR7+CD27+CD95- was the phenotype of naive CD8+ T cells. This CDR3 is built from 11 residues. Germline assignment: CDR1 GTSNPN and CDR2 SVGIG (reference sequence). In the case of this clonotype: Its target is not known.

5' RACE that incorporated UMI labels was used to prepare the TRB cDNA libraries. TCRdb reworked the 5' RACE reads into one entry per CDR3 protein, no DNA. In all, the sample yields about 120,000 distinct CDR3 sequences. The sample comprised naive CXCR3- CD8+ T cells from blood. Specified subset: CD45RO-CCR7+CD27+CD95- naive CD8+ T cells lacking CXCR3 (TNR3-). This chain joins TRBV30 and TRBJ2-7; TCRdb reports TRBD1, a call that lacks DNA to check it against. The receptor's source is a human donor in good health. Some clones in this sample may be carry-over from other donors' samples. CDR3: CAWNQGYEQYF.